Shown below are 3 T cell receptor beta chains from a single sample sequenced in a study of blood T cell repertoires in COVID-19. Produced via immunoSEQ multiplex PCR; TCRdb's table is partial and in-frame only. This sample has more than 150,000 clones, with more than 80% found just once. Input material: peripheral blood. All receptors derive from a woman older than 75 with COVID-19, enrolled during active disease.

The V and J genes are TRBV28 and TRBJ2-1, with TRBD2 matching over 7 bases. There are 15 residues in the CDR3. J lost 6 bases, V lost 5 bases, and 10 bases had no gene match. Germline lookup yields CDR1 MDHEN and CDR2 SYDVKM. The CDR3 spells CASSPPGLPANEQFF. CDR3 in DNA: TGTGCCAGCAGTCCCCCGGGACTACCGGCCAATGAGCAGTTCTTC.

The chain recombines TRBV7-8 with TRBJ2-2; TRBD2 aligns across 10 bases. Germline CDR1 is SGHVS and CDR2 is FQNEAQ. This CDR3 comprises 15 residues. V shed 2 bases and J 7 bases; nucleotides not matched to a gene: 4. The CDR3 region is CASSLLAGAGGELFF. CDR3 DNA: TGTGCCAGCAGCTTACTAGCGGGGGCCGGCGGGGAGCTGTTTTTT.

With respect to this clone: The junction departs from the called germline gene at one end, perhaps through a read error. The chain employs TRBV7-7 and TRBJ2-5; maybe TRBD2 (5 bases). Germline CDR1 and CDR2: SSHAT and FNYEAQ (reference sequence). CDR3 length: 15 residues. The CDR3, as DNA: TGTGCTAGCAGCTTAGGTCCCGGGAAGCAAGAGACCCAGTACTTC. Protein sequence: CASSLGPGKQETQYF.